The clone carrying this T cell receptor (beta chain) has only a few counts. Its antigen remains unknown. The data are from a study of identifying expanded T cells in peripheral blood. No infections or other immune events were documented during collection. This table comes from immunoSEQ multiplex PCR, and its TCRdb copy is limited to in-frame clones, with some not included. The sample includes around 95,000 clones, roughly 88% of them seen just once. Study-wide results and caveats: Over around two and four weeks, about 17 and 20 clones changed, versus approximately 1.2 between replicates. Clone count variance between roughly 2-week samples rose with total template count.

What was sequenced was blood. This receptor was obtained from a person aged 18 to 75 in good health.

The CDR3 is CASSSGGQNEQFF. DNA for the CDR3: TGTGCCAGCAGCTCGGGGGGCCAGAATGAGCAGTTCTTC. The chain employs TRBV5-4 and TRBJ2-1; possible D gene TRBD2, 7 bases. The CDR3 length is 13 residues. Germline loops: CDR1 SGHNT, CDR2 YYREEE (reference sequence). V lost 3 bases, J lost 7 bases, and 11 bases lay in between.